Listed here is a single T cell receptor (beta chain). The specificity of this receptor is unknown. No base quality information exists; no much larger clone differs at one position. The sample originates from a study of blood T cell repertoires in COVID-19 (dated by TCRdb to 2019 to 2021). At the level of the whole study: The collaborator samples originated in the United States, Italy and Spain and spanned the acute and convalescent phases of COVID-19. The material from the prospective study consisted of cDNA or gDNA derived from T cells, B-cell-depleted T cells, or PBMCs. Subjects who had been exposed to COVID-19, were actively infected with it, or had recovered from it provided the deeply sampled blood TCRbeta repertoires that made up the dataset. The repertoires were made available in a free public database intended to serve as a resource for research on the immune response to SARS-CoV-2. The samples were drawn from the first 160 participants of the ongoing ImmuneRACE study and from 1,254 subjects provided by 6 global collaborators. A de-identified subject ID, COVID-19 status, age in years and sex were almost always included in the sample metadata. Where available, HLA class I and class II types were obtained from metadata supplied by the sample provider rather than from assay-based typing. Summary of the overall study and its limitations: Clinical and demographic metadata were provided uncurated, with the amount varying by source and participant.

The CDR3 spans 15 residues, from the cysteine through the phenylalanine. The read is trimmed to its CDR3 DNA, 45 bases read in frame from base 1. V was cut back by 2 bases and J by 2 bases, leaving a gap of 12 bases between them. Via the germline V gene, CDR1 is SGHTA and CDR2 FQGTGA. Collaborating institutions collected whole blood in K2EDTA tubes following their own protocols. For TCRbeta analysis, collaborators shipped samples in one of three forms: frozen whole blood, isolated PBMCs, or DNA extracted from either of those sample types. The immunoSEQ Assay, a bias-controlled multiplex PCR, was used to amplify TCRbeta CDR3 regions from genomic DNA. Turning to the authors' computational methods: The number of nucleated cells in each sample was estimated from the amplification of reference gene primers within the assay. Sequence reads were collapsed and filtered to measure the absolute abundance of every unique TCRbeta CDR3 rearrangement. For each sample, productive Simpson clonality was calculated by taking the square root of Simpson's diversity index across productive rearrangements. As stored in TCRdb, this immuneACCESS dataset retains in-frame rearrangements with V and J assigned. A fraction of the clones does not appear; measured against another copy, unresolved V genes explain less than half of the discrepancy, and the remainder lacks a known reason. V, J and clone size are taken as reported in that table, and D and trimming were inferred from the DNA itself. The sample yields 150,000 to 200,000 clones; approximately 79% were counted once. Of the sample, 17% is held by the ten largest clones.

Sequencing input: peripheral blood. The sequence links TRBV7-3 to TRBJ1-1, with the D gene uncertain. The clonotype originates from a man in his sixties with active or convalescent COVID-19. The CDR3 protein: CASSLSGGRNTEAFF. The nucleotide sequence is given as TGTGCCAGCAGCTTATCGGGCGGGAGAAACACTGAAGCTTTCTTT.